This T cell receptor beta chain stems from a study of long-term antiretroviral therapy in people with HIV. Whole-study context: The earliest specimens came about a decade ahead of the 2015 immediate-ART recommendation. Notes on the study in general: Clonotypes expanded prior to ART showed repertoire dominance at all sampled time points. ART-treated samples gained diversity yet remained below transplant donor controls.

With survey level as its setting, the immunoSEQ assay was v3.0. TCRdb's copy holds only in-frame clones and misses some; the assay was immunoSEQ multiplex PCR. In the table there are roughly 45,000 clones, roughly four fifths of which are singletons. For this clone: Its antigen is still unknown.

Each specimen consisted of about 1-10 million cryopreserved PBMC prior to extraction of DNA. Germline V gives CDR1 MDHEN, CDR2 SYDVKM. The CDR3 totals 16 residues. The V gene end was trimmed by 3 bases and the J gene end by 3 bases; junction bases not matched to a gene: 7. The chain couples TRBV28 to TRBJ1-2, with 10 bases identical to TRBD1. The sequencing here drew on unsorted PBMCs, taken 0.8 years after starting antiretroviral therapy. This TCR came from a woman younger than 30 with HIV. The CDR3 sequence is CASSLGTGATHYGYTF. CDR3 nucleotides: TGTGCCAGCAGTTTGGGGACAGGGGCCACACACTATGGCTACACCTTC.